One sample yielded the 29 T cell receptor beta chains listed below, sequenced in a study of radiation and T cells in renal cell carcinoma. Time point indicated: baseline pretreatment blood. Treatment in this sample: 15 Gy SBRT to primary tumor, nephrectomy 4 weeks later. Assay used: immunoSEQ multiplex PCR; TCRdb lists only in-frame clones, some missing. The sample contains roughly 100,000 clones, 75% to 90% of which appear only once. Sequences were derived from blood, sampled from a patient whose treatment included radiotherapy and nephrectomy. These receptors originate from a man between 50 and 59 years old with renal cell carcinoma.

The chain has TRBV5-8 and TRBJ2-7, with D unresolved. This CDR3 is 12 amino acids long. The germline V gene has CDR1 SGHTS and CDR2 YDEGEE. V was trimmed by 0 bases and J by 3 bases, leaving 4 bases between them. Here the CDR3 DNA reads TGTGCCAGCAGCTTGGGCTTCTACGAGCAGTACTTC. Its translation is CASSLGFYEQYF.

A note on this clone: This CDR3 is also generated by other DNA sequences in the sample. The chain uses TRBV28 and TRBJ2-7, with D maybe TRBD2 (6 bases). V was shortened by 6 bases and J by 4 bases, with 19 bases between the two germline ends. The CDR3 runs to 15 residues. From germline, CDR1 is MDHEN and CDR2 SYDVKM. CDR3 bases: TGTGCCAGCAGGGGCGCCAATGCGGGACGATACGAGCAGTACTTC. Translation gives CASRGANAGRYEQYF.

Here the CDR3 reads CASSVDVGANTEAFF. CDR3 DNA: TGTGCCAGCAGCGTAGATGTAGGGGCCAACACTGAAGCTTTCTTT. V usage is TRBV9 and J usage is TRBJ1-1, with D possibly TRBD1 on 5 matching bases. The CDR3 extends over 15 amino acids. CDR1 is SGDLS and CDR2 is YYNGEE in the germline V gene. V was cut by 0 bases and J by 2 bases, with 11 bases left in between.

The chain couples TRBV5-4 to TRBJ1-2; D remains ambiguous. This CDR3 comprises 14 residues. Germline loops: CDR1 SGHNT, CDR2 YYREEE (reference sequence). V was cut by 0 bases and J by 4 bases, with 10 bases left in between. CDR3 nucleotide sequence: TGTGCCAGCAGCTTGGTTTTTTCCACCTATGGCTACACCTTC. Its translation: CASSLVFSTYGYTF.

This clone has a handful of counts. The chain has TRBV19 and TRBJ1-1, with a possible D match to TRBD1 (5 bases). Per the germline V gene, CDR1 is LNHDA and CDR2 is SQIVND (reference sequence). The CDR3 spans 14 residues. V lost 4 bases and J 4 bases, leaving 13 bases between the germline ends. DNA for the CDR3: TGTGCCAGTAGTACGCCCCACACAGGCACTGAAGCTTTCTTT. It codes for CASSTPHTGTEAFF.

V gene TRBV28 combines with J gene TRBJ1-1; no reliable D call. V dropped 6 bases and J dropped 0 bases, with 14 bases sitting between them. CDR3 length: 15 residues. Germline V CDR1 and CDR2: MDHEN, SYDVKM. The CDR3 sequence: CASRPQSLMNTEAFF. As DNA, the CDR3 is TGTGCCAGCAGGCCCCAGAGCTTAATGAACACTGAAGCTTTCTTT. Drawing the rest from reference TRBV28 and TRBJ1-1, the complete variable domain is DVKVTQSSRYLVKRTGEKVFLECVQDMDHENMFWYRQDPGLGLRLIYFSYDVKMKEKGDIPEGYSVSREKKERFSLILESASTNQTSMYLCASRPQSLMNTEAFFGQGTRLTVV.

The V gene is TRBV7-6, the J gene TRBJ2-3; D is possibly TRBD1 or TRBD2 (5 bases each). The CDR3 spans 13 residues. Trimming shortened V by 8 bases and J by 2 bases, and 11 bases separated the two germline ends. CDR1 is SGHVS and CDR2 is FNYEAQ in the germline V gene. CDR3 loop: CASGTQHTDTQYF. CDR3 bases: TGTGCCAGCGGGACGCAACACACAGATACGCAGTATTTT.

This clone has just one count. The rearrangement joins TRBV12-2 to TRBJ2-5; whether TRBD2, the table's D call, matches the DNA was not checked. TRBV12-2 is assigned pseudogene status. The CDR3 has 19 residues. The CDR3 spells CASRLAMPFRTSAEETQYF. CDR3 in DNA: TGTGCAAGTCGCTTAGCGATGCCCTTCCGGACTAGCGCGGAAGAGACCCAGTACTTC.

The V gene is TRBV5-1, the J gene TRBJ1-2, with TRBD1 matching 9 bases. Germline values: CDR1 SGHRS, CDR2 YFSETQ. The CDR3 consists of 14 residues. V lost 4 bases to trimming and J lost 8 bases; unmatched junction nucleotides: 9. As DNA, the CDR3 is TGCGCCAGCAGCCCGGGACAGGGTTTTCAGGGCTACACCTTC. This translates into CASSPGQGFQGYTF. The whole variable domain, remainder taken from reference TRBV5-1 and TRBJ1-2, is KAGVTQTPRYLIKTRGQQVTLSCSPISGHRSVSWYQQTPGQGLQFLFEYFSETQRNKGNFPGRFSGRQFSNSRSEMNVSTLELGDSALYLCASSPGQGFQGYTFGSGTRLTVV.

This chain uses TRBV19 with TRBJ1-2; D is perhaps TRBD1 (6 bases). The CDR3 sequence is 14 residues long. In germline, CDR1 is LNHDA, CDR2 SQIVND (reference sequence). V lost 5 bases to trimming and J lost 4 bases, with 14 bases between them. CDR3 sequence: CASSVQGSSYGYTF. The CDR3 DNA reads as TGTGCCAGTAGTGTCCAGGGGAGCAGCTATGGCTACACCTTC. Full variable domain (rest looked up from reference TRBV19 and TRBJ1-2): DGGITQSPKYLFRKEGQNVTLSCEQNLNHDAMYWYRQDPGQGLRLIYYSQIVNDFQKGDIAEGYSVSREKKESFPLTVTSAQKNPTAFYLCASSVQGSSYGYTFGSGTRLTVV.

As for this clone: At one end, the junction sequence differs from germline, possibly due to a read error. The CDR3 loop reads CAISPGTSKDTQYF. Here the CDR3 DNA reads TGTGCCATCAGTCCTGGGACTAGCAAAGATACGCAGTATTTT. The rearrangement joins TRBV10-3 to TRBJ2-3; TRBD2 matches at 9 bases. The CDR3 runs 14 residues. Germline V gene lookup returns CDR1 ENHRY and CDR2 SYGVKD.

In nucleotides, the CDR3 is TGTGCCAGCAGTGCCGGGACAGATAGAGGCTACACCTTC. Translation: CASSAGTDRGYTF. This chain uses TRBV6-4 with TRBJ1-2, with 7 nucleotides matching TRBD1. From germline, CDR1 is MRHNA and CDR2 SNTAGT. With V trimmed by 4 bases and J by 8 bases, 7 bases remained unmatched. The CDR3 has 13 amino acids.

On this clone: Relative to the germline gene, one junction end is altered; a read error may explain this. This chain connects TRBV2 to TRBJ2-7; TRBD2 agrees at 9 bases. This CDR3 has 15 residues. Germline values: CDR1 SNHLY, CDR2 FYNNEI. CDR3 residues: CASREVSGGFYEQYF. CDR3 DNA sequence: TGTGCCAGCAGGGAAGTCAGCGGGGGGTTCTACGAGCAGTACTTC. Supplemented by reference TRBV2 and TRBJ2-7, the full variable domain reads EPEVTQTPSHQVTQMGQEVILRCVPISNHLYFYWYRQILGQKVEFLVSFYNNEISEKSEIFDDQFSVERPDGSNFTLKIRSTKLEDSAMYFCASREVSGGFYEQYFGPGTRLTVT.

V gene TRBV13 combines with J gene TRBJ2-2; TRBD2 matches 7 bases. The germline CDR1 and CDR2 sequences are PRHDT and FYEKMQ (reference sequence). V lost 3 bases, J lost 6 bases, and 1 base stayed unmatched. The CDR3 runs 13 residues. The CDR3 DNA sequence: TGTGCCAGCAGCTTCGCGGGGGCCGGGGAGCTGTTTTTT. This codes for CASSFAGAGELFF.

CDR3 sequence reads: CASSTGTSGMYGELFF. The DNA for the CDR3 is TGTGCCAGCAGCACCGGGACTAGCGGGATGTACGGGGAGCTGTTTTTT. The chain is built from TRBV5-4 and TRBJ2-2; the match to TRBD2 covers 13 bases. The CDR3 totals 16 residues. Germline CDR1 and CDR2: SGHNT and YYREEE (reference sequence). The V segment lost 4 bases and the J segment 7 bases; nucleotides outside the gene matches: 7.

The V gene is TRBV28, the J gene TRBJ2-7, with TRBD1 matching over 9 bases. Trimming took 3 bases from V and 12 from J; bases not matched to a gene: 12. The CDR3 consists of 14 residues. The germline CDR1 and CDR2 sequences are MDHEN and SYDVKM. CDR3 sequence (DNA): TGTGCCAGCAGTTTCCCGTCCGGACAGGGGATTTTGTACTTC. Its translation: CASSFPSGQGILYF.

The chain links TRBV30 to TRBJ1-2, with D possibly being TRBD1 (5 bases). CDR1 is GTSNPN and CDR2 is SVGIG in the germline V gene (reference sequence). Trimming removed 3 bases from V and 8 bases from J, with 13 bases in between. This CDR3 region has 12 residues. As DNA, the CDR3 is TGTGCCTGGAGGGACGGACAACGGGGCTACACCTTC. Its protein product is CAWRDGQRGYTF.

V and J are TRBV7-2 and TRBJ1-2; no firm D call. The germline V and J ends were trimmed by 5 bases and 5 bases, with 18 bases remaining between them. The CDR3 is 15 amino acids. Per germline, CDR1 SGHTA and CDR2 FQGNSA. This chain's CDR3 is CASSRTNIDIYGYTF. The CDR3 region has the DNA TGTGCCAGCAGCCGAACTAATATAGACATATATGGCTACACCTTC.

The V gene is TRBV6-1, the J gene TRBJ1-2, with 7 bases identical to TRBD1. Germline V lookup: CDR1 MNHNS, CDR2 SASEGT. The CDR3 contains 15 residues. With V trimmed by 3 bases and J by 7 bases, 11 bases remained unmatched. The CDR3 here is CASSESRGDLGGYTF. The CDR3 coding sequence is TGTGCCAGCAGTGAGAGCAGGGGGGACCTCGGTGGCTACACCTTC.

In its sample, this clone was seen a few times. The genes are TRBV20-1 and TRBJ1-1; no firm D call. Trimming stripped 4 bases from V and 1 base from J, with 4 bases between. The CDR3 has 11 amino acids. From germline, CDR1 is DFQATT and CDR2 SNEGSKA (reference sequence). DNA of the CDR3: TGCAGTGCTAACGAGAACACTGAAGCTTTCTTT. The encoded protein is CSANENTEAFF.

This clone was picked up one time. The chain joins TRBV15 to TRBJ2-1; 11 nucleotides line up with TRBD2. Unmatched junction bases numbered 4, after V lost 5 bases and J lost 4 bases. Per the germline V gene, CDR1 is LNHNV and CDR2 is YYDKDF (reference sequence). The CDR3 totals 15 residues. CDR3 sequence reads: CATSLLAGAYNEQFF. Here the CDR3 DNA reads TGTGCCACCAGCCTACTAGCGGGAGCGTACAATGAGCAGTTCTTC.

The rearrangement uses TRBV6-1 and TRBJ1-2; TRBD1 is a possible D gene (5 bases). V gave up 2 bases and J gave up 4 bases, with 14 bases separating them. The germline gives CDR1 MNHNS, CDR2 SASEGT. The CDR3 is 15 amino acids. This CDR3 is CASSELGAGTYGYTF. The CDR3 nucleotides are TGTGCCAGCAGTGAACTCGGCGCAGGGACCTATGGCTACACCTTC.

Many counts were recorded for this clone. This rearrangement joins TRBV5-1 to TRBJ1-1, with TRBD1 matching over 7 bases. V dropped 4 bases and J dropped 4; count of bases not matched to a gene: 10. CDR1 and CDR2 from the germline V gene are SGHRS and YFSETQ. This CDR3 contains 15 residues. CDR3 region: CASSLRQGGSTEAFF. For the CDR3, the DNA is TGCGCCAGCAGCCTCCGACAGGGCGGGTCCACTGAAGCTTTCTTT.

The V call is TRBV7-8, the J call TRBJ1-3; no firm D call. Trimming took 2 bases from V and 0 from J, leaving 2 bases between them. Germline CDR1 and CDR2: SGHVS and FQNEAQ. CDR3 length equals 13 residues. CDR3 DNA sequence: TGTGCCAGCAGCTTAATCTCTGGAAACACCATATATTTT. Its translation: CASSLISGNTIYF.

This clone was picked up a small number of times. The chain employs TRBV28 and TRBJ2-4, with D perhaps TRBD1 (6 bases). Germline V lookup: CDR1 MDHEN, CDR2 SYDVKM. The CDR3 is 13 residues long. Trimming removed 2 bases from V and 5 bases from J, with 7 bases in between. Here the CDR3 DNA reads TGTGCCAGCAGTTTAGGACAGCAAAACATTCAGTACTTC. Translated, it gives CASSLGQQNIQYF.

The chain has TRBV4-1 and TRBJ1-1; D not resolved. The CDR3 spans 16 residues. Trimming cost V 0 bases and J 1 base, with 12 bases left between them. In germline, CDR1 is MGHRA, CDR2 YSYEKL. The CDR3 DNA follows: TGCGCCAGCAGCCAAGATGCACACTGGGAGAACACTGAAGCTTTCTTT. Protein sequence: CASSQDAHWENTEAFF.

The V gene is TRBV27, the J gene TRBJ2-7; TRBD2 matches at 12 bases. V shed 5 bases, J shed 1 base, and the junction held 9 bases outside the gene matches. Germline values: CDR1 MNHEY, CDR2 SMNVEV (reference sequence). This CDR3 is built from 17 residues. CDR3 residues: CASSPPRLAGDSYEQYF. CDR3 sequence (DNA): TGTGCCAGCAGTCCGCCCCGACTAGCGGGGGATTCCTACGAGCAGTACTTC.

The chain couples TRBV29-1 to TRBJ1-6; TRBD1 matches at 10 bases. V lost 5 bases and J lost 10; bases outside the gene matches: 8. Germline assignment: CDR1 SQVTM and CDR2 ANQGSEA. The CDR3 is 14 residues long. The CDR3 here is CSVKWTGGSSPLHF. In DNA form, the CDR3 reads TGCAGCGTTAAGTGGACAGGGGGATCATCACCCCTCCACTTT.

The chain uses TRBV7-9 and TRBJ2-5; TRBD1 matches 8 bases. Germline-derived CDR1 and CDR2 are SEHNR and FQNEAQ (reference sequence). The CDR3 runs 15 residues. Trimming cost V 5 bases and J 2 bases; bases outside gene matches: 7. In nucleotides, the CDR3 is TGTGCCAGCAGCCGGACCCAGGGGGCACAAGAGACCCAGTACTTC. As protein: CASSRTQGAQETQYF.